The 25 T cell receptor beta chains below come from one sample, sequenced in a study of blood T cell repertoires in COVID-19. Sequencing used immunoSEQ multiplex PCR; TCRdb keeps in-frame clones, though not all of them. The repertoire holds some 400,000 clones, with roughly 91% as singletons. Sequences were obtained from PBMCs or T cells enriched from blood (not recorded which). These receptors were obtained from a young woman who had recovered from COVID-19.

The CDR3 is CASSQDQGFGEAFF. CDR3 in DNA: TGTGCCAGCAGCCAAGACCAGGGGTTTGGTGAAGCTTTCTTT. The chain has TRBV14 and TRBJ1-1; possible D gene TRBD1, 6 bases. The germline V and J ends were trimmed by 0 bases and 7 bases, with 12 bases remaining between them. CDR1 and CDR2 (germline): SGHDN, FVKESK. This CDR3 spans 14 amino acids.

This clone was observed once. The CDR3 region has the DNA TGTGCCAGCAGCCACTCCGCTGCCGGGACTATCTATGGCTACACCTTC. It encodes CASSHSAAGTIYGYTF. The chain joins TRBV4-2 to TRBJ1-2, with TRBD1 as a possible D gene (5 bases). Germline V gene lookup returns CDR1 LGHNA and CDR2 YNFKEQ. The V end was cut by 3 bases, the J end by 4 bases, with 18 bases between. The CDR3 spans 16 residues.

V usage is TRBV29-1 and J usage is TRBJ1-3; 8 positions match TRBD1. CDR1 and CDR2 (germline): SQVTM, ANQGSEA. CDR3 length: 15 residues. The CDR3 loop is CRRAPKTGDGNTIYF. For the CDR3, the DNA is TGCAGGAGAGCCCCGAAGACAGGGGATGGAAACACCATATATTTT. The full variable domain, with the rest looked up from reference TRBV29-1 and TRBJ1-3, is SAVISQKPSRDICQRGTSLTIQCQVDSQVTMMFWYRQQPGQSLTLIATANQGSEATYESGFVIDKFPISRPNLTFSTLTVSNMSPEDSSIYLCRRAPKTGDGNTIYFGEGSWLTVV.

The gene calls are TRBV30 and TRBJ2-4; 9 nucleotides line up with TRBD1. This CDR3 has 11 residues. J gave up 7 bases and V 5 bases, and 0 bases lay outside the gene matches. CDR1 and CDR2 from the germline V gene are GTSNPN and SVGIG (reference sequence). The CDR3 nucleotides read TGTGCCTGGGGGACAGGGAACATTCAGTACTTC. Amino acids: CAWGTGNIQYF. The full variable domain, in which reference TRBV30 and TRBJ2-4 provide the parts outside the CDR3, is SQTIHQWPATLVQPVGSPLSLECTVEGTSNPNLYWYRQAAGRGLQLLFYSVGIGQISSEVPQNLSASRPQDRQFILSSKKLLLSDSGFYLCAWGTGNIQYFGAGTRLSVL.

The CDR3 protein is CASSSRGDRSYNEQFF. The CDR3 DNA is TGTGCCAGCAGCTCCCGCGGGGACCGCTCCTACAATGAGCAGTTCTTC. This chain links TRBV11-2 with TRBJ2-1, with D maybe TRBD2 (6 bases). From germline, CDR1 is SGHAT and CDR2 FQNNGV. V gave up 4 bases and J gave up 0 bases, with 13 bases separating them. This CDR3 spans 16 amino acids.

The chain uses TRBV14 and TRBJ1-2, with 10 bases fitting TRBD1. With V trimmed by 4 bases and J by 0 bases, 2 bases remained unmatched. The CDR3 is 15 residues long. Per the germline V gene, CDR1 is SGHDN and CDR2 is FVKESK. CDR3 nucleotides: TGTGCCAGCAGCCGGACAGGGGGGCCTAACTATGGCTACACCTTC. Residues: CASSRTGGPNYGYTF. Using reference TRBV14 and TRBJ1-2 for the parts outside the CDR3, the full variable domain is EAGVTQFPSHSVIEKGQTVTLRCDPISGHDNLYWYRRVMGKEIKFLLHFVKESKQDESGMPNNRFLAERTGGTYSTLKVQPAELEDSGVYFCASSRTGGPNYGYTFGSGTRLTVV.

The chain employs TRBV29-1 and TRBJ2-3; TRBD2 matches at 7 bases. The CDR3 runs to 14 residues. Germline CDR1 is SQVTM and CDR2 is ANQGSEA. V lost 3 bases to trimming and J lost 4 bases; unmatched junction nucleotides: 7. The CDR3 DNA follows: TGCAGCGTTGAGGGGGAGGGCCGGCCAGATACGCAGTATTTT. Translated: CSVEGEGRPDTQYF.

The V and J genes are TRBV4-3 and TRBJ2-7, with 8 bases matching TRBD1. This CDR3 contains 16 residues. V trimming: 0 bases; J trimming: 3 bases; junction bases outside the gene matches: 7. The germline CDR1 and CDR2 sequences are LGHNA and YSLEER. The CDR3 loop reads CASSQDTTGASYEQYF. CDR3 bases: TGCGCCAGCAGCCAAGATACGACAGGGGCTAGCTACGAGCAGTACTTC.

The genes are TRBV4-2 and TRBJ1-1; no reliable D call. The V gene lost 2 bases and the J gene lost 8 bases, with 15 bases spanning the gap. This CDR3 region has 14 residues. Looked up from germline, CDR1 is LGHNA and CDR2 is YNFKEQ. The chain's CDR3 is CASSQSGVTPEAFF. The DNA for the CDR3 is TGTGCCAGCAGCCAAAGCGGTGTGACACCAGAAGCTTTCTTT.

The J gene is TRBJ2-7, the V gene TRBV4-3, with D perhaps matching TRBD1 (6 bases). V shed 2 bases and J shed 7 bases, with 15 bases lying between them. Per germline, CDR1 LGHNA and CDR2 YSLEER. CDR3 length: 14 amino acids. For the CDR3, the DNA is TGCGCCAGCAGCCAAAACTCAGGGGCGTGGGAGCAGTACTTC. The encoded protein is CASSQNSGAWEQYF.

The J gene is TRBJ2-2, the V gene TRBV9; D remains unclear. V shed 1 base and J shed 8 bases, with 12 bases lying between them. CDR1 and CDR2 (germline): SGDLS, YYNGEE. The CDR3 spans 14 residues. The DNA for the CDR3 is TGTGCCAGCAGCGTACGTCAAAGCACGGGGGAGCTGTTTTTT. Amino acid sequence: CASSVRQSTGELFF. Looking up the rest from reference TRBV9 and TRBJ2-2 gives the full variable domain: DSGVTQTPKHLITATGQRVTLRCSPRSGDLSVYWYQQSLDQGLQFLIQYYNGEERAKGNILERFSAQQFPDLHSELNLSSLELGDSALYFCASSVRQSTGELFFGEGSRLTVL.

This rearrangement joins TRBV11-2 to TRBJ2-5, with a possible D match to TRBD2 (6 bases). Trimming shortened V by 4 bases and J by 7 bases, and 16 bases separated the two germline ends. The germline V gene encodes CDR1 SGHAT and CDR2 FQNNGV. The CDR3 spans 14 residues. The CDR3 sequence: CASSSVAAPGTQYF. The CDR3, as DNA: TGTGCCAGCAGCTCCGTAGCGGCCCCCGGGACCCAGTACTTC.

A note on this clone: A junction end diverges from the germline sequence, so it may reflect a read error. The J gene is TRBJ1-2, the V gene TRBV5-8; D gene ambiguous. Looked up from germline, CDR1 is SGHTS and CDR2 is YDEGEE. The CDR3 extends over 12 amino acids. The CDR3 coding sequence is TGTGCCAGCAGCTTGCGTCCAGTTTTATCCCCCTTC. Its translation is CASSLRPVLSPF.

The chain recombines TRBV5-1 with TRBJ1-1; 10 nucleotides align to TRBD1. J lost 1 base, V lost 2 bases, and 5 bases had no gene match. Germline CDR1 and CDR2: SGHRS and YFSETQ. This CDR3 spans 16 amino acids. The CDR3 DNA follows: TGCGCCAGCAGCTTCCGACAGGGGGCGTCGAACACTGAAGCTTTCTTT. This codes for CASSFRQGASNTEAFF.

The CDR3: CASSLAGYSTDTQYF. The CDR3 nucleotides are TGTGCCAGCAGCTTAGCGGGTTATAGCACAGATACGCAGTATTTT. V is TRBV5-4 and J is TRBJ2-3, with a possible D match to TRBD2 (6 bases). This CDR3 region has 15 residues. V lost 2 bases to trimming and J lost 0 bases, with 10 bases between them. The germline V gene has CDR1 SGHNT and CDR2 YYREEE (reference sequence).

The chain uses TRBV29-1 and TRBJ1-2; maybe TRBD1 (6 bases). The CDR3 covers 12 residues. V lost 8 bases, J lost 6 bases, and 16 bases lay in between. Per the germline V gene, CDR1 is SQVTM and CDR2 is ANQGSEA. For the CDR3, the DNA is TGCAGCACCCCCTTACAGGGAAATGGCTACACCTTC. Residues: CSTPLQGNGYTF. Full variable domain (outside the CDR3, taken from reference TRBV29-1 and TRBJ1-2): SAVISQKPSRDICQRGTSLTIQCQVDSQVTMMFWYRQQPGQSLTLIATANQGSEATYESGFVIDKFPISRPNLTFSTLTVSNMSPEDSSIYLCSTPLQGNGYTFGSGTRLTVV.

The chain joins TRBV27 to TRBJ1-5, with D perhaps matching TRBD1 (5 bases). The CDR3 runs 17 residues. Between the trimmed V and J ends, which lost 2 bases and 0 bases, there was a span of 14 bases. Germline values: CDR1 MNHEY, CDR2 SMNVEV (reference sequence). The CDR3, as DNA: TGTGCCAGCAGTTTAGCTTGGGGCTTGGCTAGCAATCAGCCCCAGCATTTT. The encoded protein is CASSLAWGLASNQPQHF.

The chain recombines TRBV3-1 (or the pseudogene TRBV3-2) with TRBJ1-1; D gene uncertain. This CDR3 is 11 amino acids long. V dropped 2 bases and J dropped 4 bases, with 2 bases sitting between them. Germline V CDR1 and CDR2: LGHDT, YNNKEL (reference sequence). In DNA, the CDR3 is TGTGCCAGCAGCCAACTCACTGAAGCTTTCTTT. It codes for CASSQLTEAFF.

This clone was seen repeatedly, ten times or more. The genes are TRBV5-1 and TRBJ2-7, with 8 positions matching TRBD2. The CDR3 runs 13 residues. Per germline, CDR1 SGHRS and CDR2 YFSETQ. The V gene end was trimmed by 4 bases and the J gene end by 3 bases; junction bases not matched to a gene: 3. CDR3 sequence reads: CASSHSGNYEQYF. The CDR3 DNA reads TGCGCCAGCAGCCATAGCGGGAACTACGAGCAGTACTTC.

The chain has TRBV9 and TRBJ2-3; 9 bases agree with TRBD2. The CDR3 length is 17 residues. Germline V lookup: CDR1 SGDLS, CDR2 YYNGEE. Trimming at V came to 3 bases and at J to 3 bases, leaving 11 bases not matched to a gene. The CDR3 DNA reads as TGTGCCAGCAGCGCACGCTCAGGCGGGAGGGCAACAGATACGCAGTATTTT. Translating it yields CASSARSGGRATDTQYF.

This clone has more than one count but fewer than ten. V usage is TRBV12-3 or TRBV12-4 and J usage is TRBJ1-2; no clear D gene. The CDR3 is 12 residues long. The ends were cut back, 7 bases at V and 4 bases at J, with 10 bases in the middle. The CDR3 nucleotides read TGTGCCAGCACTGAAGCCGGCTATGGCTACACCTTC. Protein: CASTEAGYGYTF.

This clone was found a few times. The chain carries TRBV7-2 and TRBJ1-5, with D perhaps TRBD1 (6 bases). The CDR3 length is 13 residues. CDR1 and CDR2 (germline): SGHTA, FQGNSA. V was cut by 7 bases and J by 2 bases, with 9 bases left in between. The CDR3 is CASTQGGNQPQHF. CDR3 nucleotide sequence: TGTGCCAGCACACAGGGAGGCAATCAGCCCCAGCATTTT.

J is TRBJ2-1 and V is TRBV19; D unclear. Germline CDR1 is LNHDA and CDR2 is SQIVND (reference sequence). This CDR3 is 13 amino acids long. Trimming shortened V by 5 bases and J by 6 bases, and 11 bases separated the two germline ends. The DNA for the CDR3 is TGTGCCAGTAGTTTTCCGGGTCCCAATGAGCAGTTCTTC. Protein product: CASSFPGPNEQFF.

The chain uses TRBV7-2 and TRBJ2-7, with D possibly being TRBD1 (7 bases). The CDR3 contains 15 residues. Germline CDR1 reads SGHTA; CDR2 reads FQGNSA. V was cut by 1 base and J by 1 base, with 11 bases left in between. The CDR3 coding sequence is TGTGCCAGCAGCTTAGGCCCAGGGGGGTCCTACGAGCAGTACTTC. Protein product: CASSLGPGGSYEQYF.

This chain joins TRBV11-2 and TRBJ1-5; D might be TRBD1 (5 bases). Trimming took off 5 bases at V and 6 bases at J, with 11 bases between the two ends. The CDR3 loop spans 13 amino acids. Germline CDR1 SGHAT, CDR2 FQNNGV. CDR3 region: CASSPEGVQPQHF. CDR3 nucleotide sequence: TGTGCCAGCAGCCCTGAAGGGGTTCAGCCCCAGCATTTT. Drawing the rest from reference TRBV11-2 and TRBJ1-5, the complete variable domain is EAGVAQSPRYKIIEKRQSVAFWCNPISGHATLYWYQQILGQGPKLLIQFQNNGVVDDSQLPKDRFSAERLKGVDSTLKIQPAKLEDSAVYLCASSPEGVQPQHFGDGTRLSIL.